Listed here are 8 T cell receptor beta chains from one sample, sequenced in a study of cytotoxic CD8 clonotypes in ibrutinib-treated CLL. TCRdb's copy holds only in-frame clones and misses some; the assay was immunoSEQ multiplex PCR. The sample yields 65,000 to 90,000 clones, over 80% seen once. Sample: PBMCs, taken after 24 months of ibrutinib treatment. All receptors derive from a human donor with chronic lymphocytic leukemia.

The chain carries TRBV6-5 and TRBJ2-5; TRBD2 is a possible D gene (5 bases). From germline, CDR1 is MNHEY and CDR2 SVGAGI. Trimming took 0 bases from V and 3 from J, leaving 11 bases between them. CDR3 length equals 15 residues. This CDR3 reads CASSYSEASKETQYF. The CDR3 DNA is TGTGCCAGCAGTTACTCGGAGGCTTCTAAAGAGACCCAGTACTTC.

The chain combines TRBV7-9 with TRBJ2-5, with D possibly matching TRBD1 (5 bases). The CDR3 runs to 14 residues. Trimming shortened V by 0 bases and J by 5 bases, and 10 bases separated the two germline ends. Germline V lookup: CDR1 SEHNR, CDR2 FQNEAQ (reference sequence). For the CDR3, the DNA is TGTGCCAGCAGCTTAGCGACACAGGCCGAGACCCAGTACTTC. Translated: CASSLATQAETQYF. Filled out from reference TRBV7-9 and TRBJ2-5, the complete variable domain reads DTGVSQNPRHKITKRGQNVTFRCDPISEHNRLYWYRQTLGQGPEFLTYFQNEAQLEKSRLLSDRFSAERPKGSFSTLEIQRTEQGDSAMYLCASSLATQAETQYFGPGTRLLVL.

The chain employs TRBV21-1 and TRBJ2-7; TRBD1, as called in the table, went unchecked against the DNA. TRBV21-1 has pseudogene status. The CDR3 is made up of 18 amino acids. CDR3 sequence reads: CASSKEVSAGPSSYEQYF. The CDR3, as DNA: TGTGCCAGCAGCAAAGAGGTTTCGGCAGGGCCTAGCTCCTACGAGCAGTACTTC.

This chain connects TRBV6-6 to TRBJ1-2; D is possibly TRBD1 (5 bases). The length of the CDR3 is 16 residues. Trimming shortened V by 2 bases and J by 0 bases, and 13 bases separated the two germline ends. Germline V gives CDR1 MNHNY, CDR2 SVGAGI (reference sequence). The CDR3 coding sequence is TGTGCCAGCAGTTACGGGGCAGGGAATACTAACTATGGCTACACCTTC. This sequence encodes CASSYGAGNTNYGYTF.

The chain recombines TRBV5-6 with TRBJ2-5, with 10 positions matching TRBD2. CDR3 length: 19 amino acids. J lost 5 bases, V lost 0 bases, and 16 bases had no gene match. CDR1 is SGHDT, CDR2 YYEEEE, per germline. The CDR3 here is CASSLAWLAGEVVWETQYF. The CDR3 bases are TGTGCCAGCAGCTTGGCCTGGCTAGCGGGAGAGGTGGTGTGGGAGACCCAGTACTTC.

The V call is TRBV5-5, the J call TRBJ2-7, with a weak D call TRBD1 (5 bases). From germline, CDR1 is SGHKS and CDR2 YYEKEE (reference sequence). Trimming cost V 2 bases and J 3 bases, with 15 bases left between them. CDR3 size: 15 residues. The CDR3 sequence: CASSLGGRGNYEQYF. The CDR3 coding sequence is TGTGCCAGCAGCTTAGGTGGAAGGGGAAACTACGAGCAGTACTTC.

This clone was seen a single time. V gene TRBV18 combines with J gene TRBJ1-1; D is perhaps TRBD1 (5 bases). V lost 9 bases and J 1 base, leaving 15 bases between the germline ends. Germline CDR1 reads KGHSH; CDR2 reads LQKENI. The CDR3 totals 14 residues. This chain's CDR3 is CASLEGRGNTEAFF. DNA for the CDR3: TGTGCCAGTTTAGAGGGGCGGGGGAACACTGAAGCTTTCTTT.

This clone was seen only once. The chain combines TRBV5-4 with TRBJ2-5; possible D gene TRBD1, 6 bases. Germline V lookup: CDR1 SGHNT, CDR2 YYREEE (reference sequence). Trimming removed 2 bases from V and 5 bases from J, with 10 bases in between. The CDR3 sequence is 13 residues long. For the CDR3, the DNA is TGTGCCAGCAGCTTTCGGCAGGGGGAGACCCAGTACTTC. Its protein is CASSFRQGETQYF. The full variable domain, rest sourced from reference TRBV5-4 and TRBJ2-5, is ETGVTQSPTHLIKTRGQQVTLRCSSQSGHNTVSWYQQALGQGPQFIFQYYREEENGRGNFPPRFSGLQFPNYSSELNVNALELDDSALYLCASSFRQGETQYFGPGTRLLVL.